This record concerns one T cell receptor (beta chain) sequence. Its antigen is unknown. Assay used: immunoSEQ multiplex PCR; TCRdb lists only in-frame clones, some missing. The table lists 100,000 to 150,000 clones, 85% of them singletons. This specimen belongs to a study of T cell responses to AZD1222 COVID-19 vaccine. Study-wide findings and caveats: Among the donors, most were white British and more were female, and clonal diversity was possibly underestimated. Spike-wide coverage was observed for vaccine-associated CD4 TCRs, with dominant responses at 160-218 and 743-854. Spike-specific TCR breadth and depth went up after people got two AZD1222 doses. Seropositive at baseline were only a handful of AZD1222 recipients.

Germline V gene sequence: CDR1 SGHDT, CDR2 YYEEEE. Trimming removed 0 bases at V and 8 bases at J, with 14 bases between. This CDR3 contains 14 residues. V gene TRBV5-6 combines with J gene TRBJ1-2, with a weak D call TRBD1 (5 bases). This sequence originates from an adult who received the MenACWY meningococcal vaccine as a control. Sample: peripheral blood, taken 28 days after the second dose of the MenACWY control vaccine. The CDR3: CASSLAGMGEGYTF. For the CDR3, the DNA is TGTGCCAGCAGCTTGGCGGGTATGGGGGAAGGCTACACCTTC.